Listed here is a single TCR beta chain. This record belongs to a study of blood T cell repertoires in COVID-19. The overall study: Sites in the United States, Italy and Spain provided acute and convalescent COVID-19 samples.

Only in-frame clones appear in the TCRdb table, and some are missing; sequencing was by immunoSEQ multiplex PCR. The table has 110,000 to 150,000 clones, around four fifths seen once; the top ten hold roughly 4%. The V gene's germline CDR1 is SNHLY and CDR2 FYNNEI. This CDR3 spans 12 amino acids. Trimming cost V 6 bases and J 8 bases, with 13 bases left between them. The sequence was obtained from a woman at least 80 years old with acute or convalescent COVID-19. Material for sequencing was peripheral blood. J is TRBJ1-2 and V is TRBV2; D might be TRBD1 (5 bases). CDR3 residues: CASSPGGAGYTF. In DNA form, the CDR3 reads TGTGCCAGCAGCCCAGGCGGGGCCGGCTACACCTTC.